A selection of T cell receptor beta chains follows, all from one sample in a study of OX40 agonist ivuxolimab in advanced cancers. The protocol was immunoSEQ multiplex PCR, while the TCRdb copy is restricted to in-frame clones and leaves out a portion. The table includes 50,000 to 75,000 clones, roughly nine tenths detected once. Sequences were derived from CD4+ or CD8+ T cells sorted from blood, sampled in a trial of the OX40 agonist ivuxolimab. These receptors came from an adult with an advanced solid tumor such as melanoma, head and neck, liver or kidney cancer. Each CDR3 is given with its conserved first and last residue. A D gene is named only where the DNA matches it firmly. Clone size is shown for a subset of rows, as once, few, many or a class of expanded clone.

j_call d_call v_call clone_size cdr3_length cdr3_aa cdr3_nt
TRBJ1-1 TRBD1 TRBV4-1 once 15 CASRLQWDRNTEAFF TGCGCCAGCAGGTTACAATGGGACAGAAACACTGAAGCTTTCTTT
TRBJ2-3 TRBD2 TRBV7-9 NA 16 CASSPRTSGSTDTQYF TGTGCCAGCAGCCCCCGAACTAGCGGGAGTACAGATACGCAGTATTTT
TRBJ2-7 TRBD2 TRBV7-9 NA 14 CASNDHRTRYEQYF TGTGCCAGCAACGATCATAGGACTAGATACGAGCAGTACTTC
TRBJ1-4 NA TRBV4-1 NA 15 CASSQVGLTNEKLFF TGCGCCAGCAGCCAAGTCGGGCTAACTAATGAAAAACTGTTTTTT
TRBJ2-2 TRBD2 TRBV29-1 NA 13 CSVVDSGRGELFF TGCAGCGTTGTTGATAGCGGGAGAGGGGAGCTGTTTTTT
TRBJ2-1 TRBD1 TRBV7-3 NA 15 CASSWGTGGYNEQFF TGTGCCAGCAGCTGGGGGACAGGGGGCTACAATGAGCAGTTCTTC
TRBJ2-1 NA TRBV5-1 NA 15 CASSSPQGPTGKEFF TGCGCCAGCAGCTCGCCCCAGGGCCCGACGGGGAAGGAGTTCTTC
TRBJ2-1 NA TRBV5-1 NA 11 CASSLNVEQFF TGCGCCAGCAGCTTGAACGTTGAGCAGTTCTTC
TRBJ2-1 NA TRBV9 NA 13 CASSVDTANEQFF TGTGCCAGCAGCGTAGACACCGCTAATGAGCAGTTCTTC
TRBJ1-2 NA TRBV30 NA 13 CAWSVGQGGGYTF TGTGCCTGGAGTGTAGGTCAGGGTGGGGGCTACACCTTC
TRBJ1-2 NA TRBV6-5 NA 12 CASSGAGAGYTF TGTGCCAGCAGTGGCGCAGGGGCCGGCTACACCTTC
TRBJ2-1 NA TRBV27 NA 16 CASSFSPGVSYNEQFF TGTGCCAGCAGTTTCAGTCCCGGGGTATCCTACAATGAGCAGTTCTTC
TRBJ2-7 TRBD2 TRBV18 NA 14 CASSPRLAGGEQYF TGTGCCAGCTCACCTCGACTAGCGGGAGGGGAGCAGTACTTC
TRBJ1-2 TRBD1 TRBV19 NA 15 CASIPWAGGNYGYTF TGTGCCAGTATACCGTGGGCAGGGGGGAACTATGGCTACACCTTC
TRBJ1-2 TRBD1 TRBV2 once 16 CASSRDRALQDYGYTF TGTGCCAGCAGCCGGGACAGGGCGTTACAGGACTATGGCTACACCTTC
TRBJ1-2 TRBD1 TRBV27 NA 13 CASSSQGAYGYTF TGTGCCAGCAGTTCTCAGGGGGCCTATGGCTACACCTTC
TRBJ2-7 TRBD2 TRBV7-6 NA 15 CASSAGLAGTYEQYF TGTGCCAGCAGCGCTGGACTAGCGGGAACCTACGAGCAGTACTTC
TRBJ1-6 TRBD1 TRBV27 NA 14 CASSLQGWNSPLHF TGTGCCAGCAGCCTACAGGGGTGGAATTCACCCCTCCACTTT